The 27 T cell receptor beta chains below come from one sample, sequenced in a study of blood T cell repertoires in COVID-19. Only in-frame clones appear in the TCRdb table, and some are missing; sequencing was by immunoSEQ multiplex PCR. The sample gives under 300,000 clones, around 88% of which show up once; approximately 9% is in the top ten. Sequenced: PBMCs or T cells enriched from blood (not recorded which). Source of these receptors: a man between 35 and 55 years old who had recovered from COVID-19.

The V and J genes are TRBV28 and TRBJ1-1, with 8 bases aligning to TRBD1. Germline V gene lookup returns CDR1 MDHEN and CDR2 SYDVKM. J lost 0 bases, V lost 5 bases, and 8 bases had no gene match. CDR3 length: 16 amino acids. The CDR3 DNA reads as TGTGCCAGCAGTCCTGACAGGGGCCGCATGAACACTGAAGCTTTCTTT. Translation: CASSPDRGRMNTEAFF.

The gene calls are TRBV29-1 and TRBJ1-1; 9 bases agree with TRBD1. The V segment lost 7 bases and the J segment 1 base; nucleotides outside the gene matches: 4. This CDR3 has 13 amino acids. CDR1 and CDR2 from the germline V gene are SQVTM and ANQGSEA. CDR3 residues: CSGRTGANTEAFF. In DNA form, the CDR3 reads TGCAGCGGCCGGACAGGGGCGAACACTGAAGCTTTCTTT.

The gene calls are TRBV4-2 and TRBJ2-7; 7 positions match TRBD1. This CDR3 region has 13 residues. The germline V gene has CDR1 LGHNA and CDR2 YNFKEQ. Trimming took 2 bases from V and 5 from J; bases not matched to a gene: 3. The chain's CDR3 is CASSQRQGDEQYF. The CDR3 nucleotides read TGTGCCAGCAGCCAAAGACAGGGAGACGAGCAGTACTTC.

V and J are TRBV28 and TRBJ1-1; TRBD1 aligns across 11 bases. Trimming removed 6 bases from V and 1 base from J; junction bases left unmatched: 19. In germline, CDR1 is MDHEN, CDR2 SYDVKM. CDR3 length equals 20 residues. The CDR3 coding sequence is TGTGCCAGCAGGATCATCGGACAGGGGGCGATTTTAGGTCGGAACACTGAAGCTTTCTTT. Translation gives CASRIIGQGAILGRNTEAFF.

This clone was seen a handful of times. The V and J genes are TRBV11-3 and TRBJ2-7; the match to TRBD2 covers 8 bases. V lost 5 bases and J lost 3; bases outside the gene matches: 9. This CDR3 spans 15 amino acids. Germline CDR1 SGHNT, CDR2 YENEEA. CDR3 nucleotide sequence: TGTGCCAGCAGCCCCCGGGAGGGGGACTTCTACGAGCAGTACTTC. Translation: CASSPREGDFYEQYF.

The genes are TRBV10-1 and TRBJ1-5, with 8 bases fitting TRBD1. The CDR3 loop spans 13 amino acids. The germline V gene has CDR1 WNHNN and CDR2 SYGVQD (reference sequence). The CDR3 here is CTWKDRGDQPQHF. CDR3 in DNA: TGCACTTGGAAAGACAGGGGTGATCAGCCCCAGCATTTT.

The gene calls are TRBV6-4 and TRBJ2-6, with D possibly TRBD1 on 6 matching bases. V was shortened by 6 bases and J by 2 bases, with 11 bases between the two germline ends. Per germline, CDR1 MRHNA and CDR2 SNTAGT. The CDR3 spans 15 residues. This chain's CDR3 is CASSPNRAGANVLTF. The CDR3, as DNA: TGTGCCAGCAGCCCCAACAGGGCTGGGGCCAACGTCCTGACTTTC.

This clone occurred once. This chain uses TRBV13 with TRBJ2-7; 12 bases map to TRBD2. Looked up from germline, CDR1 is PRHDT and CDR2 is FYEKMQ (reference sequence). V lost 5 bases, J lost 0 bases, and 2 bases stayed unmatched. The CDR3 has 15 amino acids. CDR3 DNA: TGTGCCAGCAGCCTAGCGGGAGGGCACTCCTACGAGCAGTACTTC. It encodes CASSLAGGHSYEQYF. The full variable domain, in which reference TRBV13 and TRBJ2-7 provide the parts outside the CDR3, is AAGVIQSPRHLIKEKRETATLKCYPIPRHDTVYWYQQGPGQDPQFLISFYEKMQSDKGSIPDRFSAQQFSDYHSELNMSSLELGDSALYFCASSLAGGHSYEQYFGPGTRLTVT.

This chain joins TRBV7-3 and TRBJ1-1; the D is unclear. The germline gives CDR1 SGHTA, CDR2 FQGTGA. Trimming took off 5 bases at V and 4 bases at J, with 14 bases between the two ends. This CDR3 has 14 amino acids. For the CDR3, the DNA is TGTGCCAGCAGCCTGACTGCCATGGGCACTGAAGCTTTCTTT. Protein product: CASSLTAMGTEAFF.

The chain carries TRBV19 and TRBJ1-2, with D hard to call. Deletions cut 7 bases from V and 0 bases from J, with 9 bases between. CDR1 and CDR2 (germline): LNHDA, SQIVND (reference sequence). The CDR3 spans 13 residues. CDR3 loop: CASTSPANYGYTF. The DNA for the CDR3 is TGTGCCAGTACCTCCCCGGCTAACTATGGCTACACCTTC. Full variable domain (outside the CDR3, taken from reference TRBV19 and TRBJ1-2): DGGITQSPKYLFRKEGQNVTLSCEQNLNHDAMYWYRQDPGQGLRLIYYSQIVNDFQKGDIAEGYSVSREKKESFPLTVTSAQKNPTAFYLCASTSPANYGYTFGSGTRLTVV.

CDR3 sequence reads: CASSLGAADTQYF. CDR3 sequence (DNA): TGTGCCAGCAGTTTGGGGGCCGCCGATACGCAGTATTTT. The J gene is TRBJ2-3, the V gene TRBV12-3 or TRBV12-4; D possibly corresponds to TRBD1 (6 bases). This CDR3 spans 13 amino acids. The V gene lost 3 bases and the J gene lost 6 bases, with 10 bases spanning the gap.

This chain uses TRBV6-2 or TRBV6-3 with TRBJ2-1; 12 nucleotides line up with TRBD2. Germline lookup yields CDR1 MNHEY and CDR2 SVGEGT. The CDR3 is made up of 17 amino acids. With V trimmed by 3 bases and J by 8 bases, 11 bases remained unmatched. CDR3 protein: CASSYHPLAGGPDEQFF. The CDR3 DNA reads TGTGCCAGCAGTTATCACCCCCTAGCGGGAGGGCCCGATGAGCAGTTCTTC.

The CDR3 DNA sequence: TGTGCCACCGGGAGGGGCTGGAATTCACCCCTCCACTTT. As protein: CATGRGWNSPLHF. The chain uses TRBV15 and TRBJ1-6; D is perhaps TRBD1 (5 bases). The germline CDR1 and CDR2 sequences are LNHNV and YYDKDF (reference sequence). V was trimmed by 8 bases and J by 7 bases, leaving 12 bases between them. The CDR3 contains 13 residues.

The chain links TRBV6-1 to TRBJ2-7, with TRBD1 identical over 7 bases. V lost 3 bases, J lost 1 base, and 9 bases stayed unmatched. CDR1 is MNHNS, CDR2 SASEGT, per germline. The CDR3 has 16 residues. CDR3 loop: CASSDLGQDKSYEQYF. The CDR3 DNA is TGTGCCAGCAGTGATCTCGGACAGGACAAATCCTACGAGCAGTACTTC.

The chain combines TRBV14 with TRBJ1-6; the D gene is possibly TRBD1 (6 bases). CDR1 is SGHDN, CDR2 FVKESK, per germline. V lost 1 base and J lost 7, with 11 bases in between. This CDR3 comprises 15 residues. The CDR3 bases are TGTGCCAGCAGCCAAGTTGGGGGCGGAAATTCACCCCTCCACTTT. Its protein is CASSQVGGGNSPLHF.

This chain uses TRBV18 with TRBJ2-1; 8 bases are a match to TRBD2. The V gene's germline CDR1 is KGHSH and CDR2 LQKENI. The CDR3 loop spans 15 amino acids. V was pared by 6 bases and J by 3 bases, with 7 bases of the junction left unmatched. In DNA form, the CDR3 reads TGTGCCAGCTCTCTGTCGGGGGGGGTCTACAATGAGCAGTTCTTC. Protein product: CASSLSGGVYNEQFF.

The gene calls are TRBV6-5 and TRBJ1-6; D might be TRBD1 (5 bases). The CDR3 consists of 14 residues. Looked up from germline, CDR1 is MNHEY and CDR2 is SVGAGI. V lost 2 bases to trimming and J lost 8 bases, with 10 bases between them. The CDR3 sequence: CASSYRGDYSPLHF. DNA for the CDR3: TGTGCCAGCAGTTACCGGGGGGATTATTCACCCCTCCACTTT.

The chain is built from TRBV27 and TRBJ2-1, with TRBD2 matching over 10 bases. J lost 6 bases, V lost 5 bases, and 10 bases had no gene match. Germline V CDR1 and CDR2: MNHEY, SMNVEV (reference sequence). This CDR3 contains 16 residues. This chain's CDR3 is CASSPEAGGRANEQFF. CDR3 DNA sequence: TGTGCCAGCAGTCCAGAAGCGGGAGGGAGGGCCAATGAGCAGTTCTTC.

CDR3 nucleotides: TGTGCCAGCAGTCCCCTGAGCGCTAGCTCCTACGAGCAGTACTTC. Its translation is CASSPLSASSYEQYF. The chain employs TRBV28 and TRBJ2-7; D is unresolved. Germline assignment: CDR1 MDHEN and CDR2 SYDVKM. The CDR3 totals 15 residues. Trimming left V 5 bases short and J 0 bases short, with 14 bases between.

V and J are TRBV28 and TRBJ1-5; D call uncertain. This CDR3 is 13 amino acids long. Germline V gene data show CDR1 as MDHEN and CDR2 as SYDVKM. The V and J ends lost 7 bases and 5 bases respectively, with 12 bases between them. The CDR3 sequence: CASTKERDQPQHF. DNA of the CDR3: TGTGCCAGCACTAAAGAAAGAGATCAGCCCCAGCATTTT.

This sequence joins TRBV19 and TRBJ2-5; maybe TRBD1 (5 bases). Germline values: CDR1 LNHDA, CDR2 SQIVND (reference sequence). With 3 bases removed from V and 2 bases from J, the gap between germline ends came to 16 bases. The CDR3 contains 16 residues. Here the CDR3 reads CASSIRLPGMQETQYF. For the CDR3, the DNA is TGTGCCAGTAGTATTCGCCTTCCAGGGATGCAAGAGACCCAGTACTTC.

The CDR3 is CASSPMGQVGDNNEQFF. The CDR3 DNA is TGTGCCAGCAGCCCAATGGGACAGGTGGGGGACAACAATGAGCAGTTCTTC. J is TRBJ2-1 and V is TRBV7-3; 8 nucleotides agree with TRBD1. J was trimmed by 5 bases and V by 5 bases; bases with no gene match: 14. Germline-derived CDR1 and CDR2 are SGHTA and FQGTGA. CDR3 size: 17 residues.

Worth noting for this clone: The sample holds other DNA sequences that translate to the same CDR3. V is TRBV5-1 and J is TRBJ2-7; 10 nucleotides agree with TRBD2. Losses at the gene ends were 1 base for V and 1 base for J; bases not matched to a gene: 2. Per the germline V gene, CDR1 is SGHRS and CDR2 is YFSETQ. The CDR3 has 15 amino acids. The DNA for the CDR3 is TGCGCCAGCAGCTTGAGACTAGCGGGTTCCTACGAGCAGTACTTC. Translating it yields CASSLRLAGSYEQYF.

This rearrangement joins TRBV6-2 or TRBV6-3 to TRBJ1-3; possible D gene TRBD1, 5 bases. Germline CDR1 and CDR2: MNHEY and SVGEGT. There are 16 residues in the CDR3. V lost 5 bases, J lost 4 bases, and 18 bases lay in between. The DNA for the CDR3 is TGTGCCAGCAGTGACCCGAGCAGGGCTTACGGAAACACCATATATTTT. Translated, it gives CASSDPSRAYGNTIYF.

This chain joins TRBV12-5 and TRBJ2-7, with TRBD1 matching over 8 bases. This CDR3 region has 15 residues. The ends lost 5 bases at V and 6 bases at J; junction bases unmatched: 12. Per germline, CDR1 LGHNT and CDR2 FRNRAP. The CDR3 nucleotides are TGTGCTAGTGGTCAGCAATCGGACAGGGAAGGCGAGCAGTACTTC. As protein: CASGQQSDREGEQYF.

The gene calls are TRBV3-1 (or the pseudogene TRBV3-2) and TRBJ1-5; D not certain. The CDR3 covers 14 residues. V lost 1 base and J 6 bases, leaving 10 bases between the germline ends. Germline lookup yields CDR1 LGHDT and CDR2 YNNKEL (reference sequence). CDR3 nucleotide sequence: TGTGCCAGCAGCCAAGGTTCGACTGGTCAGCCCCAGCATTTT. Protein product: CASSQGSTGQPQHF.

The chain uses TRBV5-5 and TRBJ1-5; TRBD1 might be the D (5 bases). In germline, CDR1 is SGHKS, CDR2 YYEKEE (reference sequence). The CDR3 is 14 residues long. The V and J ends lost 3 bases and 1 base respectively, with 8 bases between them. DNA of the CDR3: TGTGCCAGCAGCTCCTCAGGGAGCAATCAGCCCCAGCATTTT. Translating it yields CASSSSGSNQPQHF.